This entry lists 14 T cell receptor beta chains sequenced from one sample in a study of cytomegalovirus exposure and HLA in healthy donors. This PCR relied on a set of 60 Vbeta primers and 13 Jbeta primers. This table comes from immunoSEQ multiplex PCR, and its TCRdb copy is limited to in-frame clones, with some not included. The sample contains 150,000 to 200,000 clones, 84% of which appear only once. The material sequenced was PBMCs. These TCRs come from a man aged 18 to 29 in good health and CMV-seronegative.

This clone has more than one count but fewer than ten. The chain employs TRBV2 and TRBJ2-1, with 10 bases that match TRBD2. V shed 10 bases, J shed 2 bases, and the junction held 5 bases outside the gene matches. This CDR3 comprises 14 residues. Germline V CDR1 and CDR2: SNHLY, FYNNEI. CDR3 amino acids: CATLGLAPYNEQFF. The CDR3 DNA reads TGTGCCACCTTGGGACTAGCGCCCTACAATGAGCAGTTCTTC.

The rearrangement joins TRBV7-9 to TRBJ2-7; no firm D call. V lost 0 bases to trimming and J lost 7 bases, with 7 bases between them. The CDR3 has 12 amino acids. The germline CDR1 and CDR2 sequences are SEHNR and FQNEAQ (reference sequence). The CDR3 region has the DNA TGTGCCAGCAGCTTAGCGCTAGGAGAGCAGTACTTC. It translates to CASSLALGEQYF.

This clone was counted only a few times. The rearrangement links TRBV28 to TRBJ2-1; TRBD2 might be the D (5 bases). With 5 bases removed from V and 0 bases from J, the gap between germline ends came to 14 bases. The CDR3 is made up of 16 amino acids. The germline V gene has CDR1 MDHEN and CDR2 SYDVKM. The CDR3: CASSHPPAVSYNEQFF. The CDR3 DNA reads TGTGCCAGCAGTCACCCCCCAGCGGTCTCCTACAATGAGCAGTTCTTC.

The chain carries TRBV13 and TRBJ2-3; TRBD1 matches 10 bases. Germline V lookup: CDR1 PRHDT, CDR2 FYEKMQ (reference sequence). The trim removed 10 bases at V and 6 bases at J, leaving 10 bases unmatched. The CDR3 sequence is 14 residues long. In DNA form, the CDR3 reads TGTGCCACCCCCGGGACAGGGGCCTCGGATACGCAGTATTTT. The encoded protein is CATPGTGASDTQYF.

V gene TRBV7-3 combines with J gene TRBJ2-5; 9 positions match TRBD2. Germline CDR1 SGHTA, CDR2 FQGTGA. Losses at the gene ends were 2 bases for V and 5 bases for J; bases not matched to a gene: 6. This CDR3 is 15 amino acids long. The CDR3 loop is CASSLAGGLWETQYF. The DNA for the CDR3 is TGTGCCAGCAGCTTAGCGGGGGGGCTTTGGGAGACCCAGTACTTC. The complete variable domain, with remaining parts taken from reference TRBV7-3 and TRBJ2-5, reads GAGVSQTPSNKVTEKGKYVELRCDPISGHTALYWYRQSLGQGPEFLIYFQGTGAADDSGLPNDRFFAVRPEGSVSTLKIQRTERGDSAVYLCASSLAGGLWETQYFGPGTRLLVL.

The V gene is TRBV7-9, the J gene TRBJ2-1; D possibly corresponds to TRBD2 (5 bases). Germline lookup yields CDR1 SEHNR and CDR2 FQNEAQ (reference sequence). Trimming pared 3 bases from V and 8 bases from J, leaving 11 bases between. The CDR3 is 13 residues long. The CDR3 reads CASSLLLEDEQFF. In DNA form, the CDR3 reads TGTGCCAGCAGCTTGTTACTAGAGGATGAGCAGTTCTTC. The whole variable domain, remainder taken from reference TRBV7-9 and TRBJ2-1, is DTGVSQNPRHKITKRGQNVTFRCDPISEHNRLYWYRQTLGQGPEFLTYFQNEAQLEKSRLLSDRFSAERPKGSFSTLEIQRTEQGDSAMYLCASSLLLEDEQFFGPGTRLTVL.

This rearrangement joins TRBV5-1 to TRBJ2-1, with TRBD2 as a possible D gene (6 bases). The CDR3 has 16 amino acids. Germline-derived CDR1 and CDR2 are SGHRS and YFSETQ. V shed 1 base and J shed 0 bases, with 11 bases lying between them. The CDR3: CASSLWGEASYNEQFF. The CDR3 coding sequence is TGCGCCAGCAGCTTGTGGGGGGAGGCCTCCTACAATGAGCAGTTCTTC.

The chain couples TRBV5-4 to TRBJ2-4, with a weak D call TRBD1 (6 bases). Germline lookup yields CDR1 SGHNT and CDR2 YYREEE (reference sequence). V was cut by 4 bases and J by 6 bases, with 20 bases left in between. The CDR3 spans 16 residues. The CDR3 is CASSLTGGGQGNIQYF. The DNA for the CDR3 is TGTGCCAGCAGCCTGACTGGGGGCGGACAAGGAAACATTCAGTACTTC.

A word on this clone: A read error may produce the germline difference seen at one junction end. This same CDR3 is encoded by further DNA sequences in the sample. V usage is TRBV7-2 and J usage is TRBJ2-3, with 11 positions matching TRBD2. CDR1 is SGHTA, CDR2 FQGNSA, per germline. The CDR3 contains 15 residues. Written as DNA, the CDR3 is TGTGCCAGCAGCCTAGCGGGGGGAAGAGGAGATACGCAGTATTTT. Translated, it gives CASSLAGGRGDTQYF.

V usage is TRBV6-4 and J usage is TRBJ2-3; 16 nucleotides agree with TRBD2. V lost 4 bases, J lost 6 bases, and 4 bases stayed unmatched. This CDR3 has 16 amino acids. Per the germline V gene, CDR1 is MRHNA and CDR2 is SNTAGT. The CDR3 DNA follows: TGTGCCAGCAGTGGCGGGACTAGCGGGGGGGCCGATACGCAGTATTTT. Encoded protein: CASSGGTSGGADTQYF.

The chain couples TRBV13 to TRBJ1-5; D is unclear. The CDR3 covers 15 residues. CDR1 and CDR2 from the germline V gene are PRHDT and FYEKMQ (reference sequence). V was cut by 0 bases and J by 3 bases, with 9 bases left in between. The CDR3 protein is CASSLGGGNNQPQHF. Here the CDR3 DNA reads TGTGCCAGCAGCTTAGGGGGAGGTAACAATCAGCCCCAGCATTTT.

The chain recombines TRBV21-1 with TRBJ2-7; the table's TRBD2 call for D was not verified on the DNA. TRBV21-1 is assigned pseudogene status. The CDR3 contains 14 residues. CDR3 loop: CASSKRANSYEQYF. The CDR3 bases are TGTGCCAGCAGCAAACGAGCCAACTCCTACGAGCAGTACTTC.

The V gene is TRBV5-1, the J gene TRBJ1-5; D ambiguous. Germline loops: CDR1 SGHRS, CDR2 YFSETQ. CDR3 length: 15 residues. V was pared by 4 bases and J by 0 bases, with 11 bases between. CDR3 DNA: TGCGCCAGCAGCCCCATGGACTATAGCAATCAGCCCCAGCATTTT. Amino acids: CASSPMDYSNQPQHF.

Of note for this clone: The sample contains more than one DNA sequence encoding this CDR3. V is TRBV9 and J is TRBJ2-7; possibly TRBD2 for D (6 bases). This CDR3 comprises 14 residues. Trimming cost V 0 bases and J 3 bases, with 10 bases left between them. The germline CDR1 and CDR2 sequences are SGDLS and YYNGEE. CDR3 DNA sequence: TGTGCCAGCAGCGTAGGGGACTCCTACTACGAGCAGTACTTC. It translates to CASSVGDSYYEQYF. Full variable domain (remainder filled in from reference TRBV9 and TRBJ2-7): DSGVTQTPKHLITATGQRVTLRCSPRSGDLSVYWYQQSLDQGLQFLIQYYNGEERAKGNILERFSAQQFPDLHSELNLSSLELGDSALYFCASSVGDSYYEQYFGPGTRLTVT.